The 20 T cell receptor beta chains below all came from one sample that was sequenced in a study of blood T cell repertoires in COVID-19. Assay: immunoSEQ multiplex PCR; the TCRdb copy retains only in-frame clones and omits some. The table includes 150,000 to 200,000 clones, approximately 80% detected once. Material for sequencing was peripheral blood. The source of these receptors is a man in his sixties with acute or convalescent COVID-19.

CDR3 in DNA: TGTGCCAGCTCACCAACCGCGGGGCCCATTTACGAGCAGTACTTC. Amino acids: CASSPTAGPIYEQYF. The V and J genes are TRBV18 and TRBJ2-7; weak D call: TRBD2 (6 bases). The CDR3 is made up of 15 amino acids. Germline V lookup: CDR1 KGHSH, CDR2 LQKENI. The V gene lost 2 bases and the J gene lost 4 bases, with 15 bases spanning the gap.

The V and J genes are TRBV7-3 and TRBJ2-3, with D tentatively TRBD1 (6 bases). Trimming stripped 6 bases from V and 0 bases from J, with 10 bases between. The germline gives CDR1 SGHTA, CDR2 FQGTGA. This CDR3 contains 14 residues. CDR3 sequence: CASSTGSSTDTQYF. The DNA of the CDR3 is TGTGCCAGCAGTACAGGGAGTAGCACAGATACGCAGTATTTT.

The chain combines TRBV6-4 with TRBJ2-1, with 10 bases identical to TRBD2. Trimming removed 6 bases from V and 2 bases from J; junction bases left unmatched: 10. Germline CDR1 and CDR2: MRHNA and SNTAGT. The CDR3 spans 17 residues. In DNA, the CDR3 is TGTGCCAGCAGGGTCACCTTAGCGGGGGGCCCCTACAATGAGCAGTTCTTC. Its translation: CASRVTLAGGPYNEQFF.

The chain has TRBV4-1 and TRBJ2-1, with TRBD2 matching over 7 bases. The V segment lost 4 bases and the J segment 10 bases; nucleotides outside the gene matches: 13. The germline V gene has CDR1 MGHRA and CDR2 YSYEKL. The CDR3 extends over 15 amino acids. This CDR3 is CASSRLGSSGLEQFF. The CDR3 DNA reads TGCGCCAGCAGCCGGCTAGGAAGTAGCGGGCTAGAGCAGTTCTTC.

The chain couples TRBV3-1 (or the pseudogene TRBV3-2) to TRBJ1-4, with D maybe TRBD1 (5 bases). CDR3 size: 15 residues. Between the trimmed V and J ends, which lost 2 bases and 5 bases, there was a span of 12 bases. Germline V gene data show CDR1 as LGHDT and CDR2 as YNNKEL (reference sequence). The CDR3 spells CASSQSDTRNEKLFF. CDR3 in DNA: TGTGCCAGCAGCCAATCGGACACCAGAAATGAAAAACTGTTTTTT.

The chain employs TRBV5-5 and TRBJ1-1; D not certain. The CDR3 has 14 amino acids. V lost 1 base and J 2 bases, leaving 9 bases between the germline ends. The V gene's germline CDR1 is SGHKS and CDR2 YYEKEE (reference sequence). CDR3 coding DNA: TGTGCCAGCAGCTTGACCACAGATAACACTGAAGCTTTCTTT. Encoded protein: CASSLTTDNTEAFF.

The rearrangement joins TRBV5-5 to TRBJ1-1; 8 bases agree with TRBD1. The trim removed 5 bases at V and 7 bases at J, leaving 13 bases unmatched. There are 15 residues in the CDR3. From germline, CDR1 is SGHKS and CDR2 YYEKEE (reference sequence). The CDR3 loop is CASRLPGQGAFEAFF. CDR3 DNA sequence: TGTGCCAGCAGGTTACCAGGACAGGGCGCCTTTGAAGCTTTCTTT.

This chain links TRBV5-1 with TRBJ2-1; 12 bases are a match to TRBD2. CDR1 SGHRS and CDR2 YFSETQ come from the germline V gene. V was pared by 8 bases and J by 6 bases, with 3 bases of the junction left unmatched. The CDR3 covers 13 residues. The CDR3 DNA sequence: TGCGCCAGTACGGGACTAGCGGGCAATGAGCAGTTCTTC. This codes for CASTGLAGNEQFF. The complete variable domain, with remaining parts taken from reference TRBV5-1 and TRBJ2-1, reads KAGVTQTPRYLIKTRGQQVTLSCSPISGHRSVSWYQQTPGQGLQFLFEYFSETQRNKGNFPGRFSGRQFSNSRSEMNVSTLELGDSALYLCASTGLAGNEQFFGPGTRLTVL.

The genes are TRBV24-1 and TRBJ1-1; a weak D match, TRBD1 (5 bases). V shed 7 bases and J shed 4 bases, with 12 bases lying between them. Per the germline V gene, CDR1 is KGHDR and CDR2 is SFDVKD. The length of the CDR3 is 13 residues. This chain's CDR3 is CATRTVGSTEAFF. The CDR3 bases are TGTGCCACCAGGACAGTGGGAAGCACTGAAGCTTTCTTT.

The V call is TRBV28, the J call TRBJ2-7, with D perhaps matching TRBD1 (7 bases). The CDR3 consists of 15 residues. Germline CDR1 reads MDHEN; CDR2 reads SYDVKM. V dropped 5 bases and J dropped 3 bases, with 17 bases sitting between them. The CDR3 DNA reads TGTGCCAGCAGTCCCGGGGGACAGTTTTACTACGAGCAGTACTTC. Protein sequence: CASSPGGQFYYEQYF.

CDR3 DNA sequence: TGTGCCAGCAGCTTAGGCAGGAGCACAGATACGCAGTATTTT. As protein: CASSLGRSTDTQYF. This chain connects TRBV13 to TRBJ2-3; D is unresolved. This CDR3 has 14 amino acids. V lost 0 bases to trimming and J lost 0 bases, with 4 bases between them. The germline gives CDR1 PRHDT, CDR2 FYEKMQ (reference sequence). Full variable domain (rest looked up from reference TRBV13 and TRBJ2-3): AAGVIQSPRHLIKEKRETATLKCYPIPRHDTVYWYQQGPGQDPQFLISFYEKMQSDKGSIPDRFSAQQFSDYHSELNMSSLELGDSALYFCASSLGRSTDTQYFGPGTRLTVL.

The V and J genes are TRBV2 and TRBJ2-7; TRBD2 matches at 10 bases. Germline-derived CDR1 and CDR2 are SNHLY and FYNNEI. The CDR3 consists of 15 residues. J lost 4 bases, V lost 0 bases, and 3 bases had no gene match. The CDR3 here is CASSEAQRGGYEQYF. Written as DNA, the CDR3 is TGTGCCAGCAGTGAAGCGCAGCGGGGGGGGTACGAGCAGTACTTC.

This clone was recorded once. The chain joins TRBV10-2 to TRBJ2-7; 8 bases align to TRBD2. The germline CDR1 and CDR2 sequences are WSHSY and SAAADI. V lost 11 bases to trimming and J lost 2 bases; unmatched junction nucleotides: 8. This CDR3 contains 13 residues. Here the CDR3 DNA reads TGCGCCGCGAGCGGGGGACCAACCTACGAGCAGTACTTC. Its translation: CAASGGPTYEQYF.

The chain couples TRBV19 to TRBJ2-7; 10 nucleotides align to TRBD2. After removal of 5 bases from V and 3 bases from J, the junction contained 10 bases not matched to a gene. Germline loops: CDR1 LNHDA, CDR2 SQIVND (reference sequence). The CDR3 contains 16 residues. The CDR3 loop reads CASSETSGGADYEQYF. The CDR3 bases are TGTGCCAGTAGTGAAACGAGCGGGGGGGCCGACTACGAGCAGTACTTC.

The chain links TRBV5-6 to TRBJ1-2, with a tentative D call TRBD1 (6 bases). The germline gives CDR1 SGHDT, CDR2 YYEEEE. Trimming shortened V by 0 bases and J by 7 bases, and 19 bases separated the two germline ends. CDR3 length equals 16 residues. This chain's CDR3 is CASSLGGNGQFFGYTF. CDR3 DNA sequence: TGTGCCAGCAGCTTGGGGGGTAACGGACAGTTTTTTGGCTACACCTTC.

V gene TRBV14 combines with J gene TRBJ1-1; 9 nucleotides match TRBD1. The V gene end was trimmed by 0 bases and the J gene end by 9 bases; junction bases not matched to a gene: 2. Germline V gene sequence: CDR1 SGHDN, CDR2 FVKESK. The CDR3 has 13 residues. CDR3 sequence: CASSQETGGKAFF. The CDR3 DNA follows: TGTGCCAGCAGCCAAGAGACAGGGGGTAAAGCTTTCTTT. The variable domain in full, completed from reference TRBV14 and TRBJ1-1, reads EAGVTQFPSHSVIEKGQTVTLRCDPISGHDNLYWYRRVMGKEIKFLLHFVKESKQDESGMPNNRFLAERTGGTYSTLKVQPAELEDSGVYFCASSQETGGKAFFGQGTRLTVV.

J is TRBJ1-5 and V is TRBV18; D remains unclear. This CDR3 contains 13 residues. Trimming took off 1 base at V and 12 bases at J, with 13 bases between the two ends. The V gene's germline CDR1 is KGHSH and CDR2 LQKENI. The CDR3 spells CASSPRSGPLQHF. For the CDR3, the DNA is TGTGCCAGCTCACCACGGTCAGGTCCTCTCCAGCATTTT.

As to this clone: This sample also contains other DNA sequences that code for the same CDR3. V gene TRBV9 combines with J gene TRBJ2-5; 8 bases are shared with TRBD1. The ends lost 4 bases at V and 2 bases at J; junction bases unmatched: 4. CDR3 length equals 14 residues. Germline V gives CDR1 SGDLS, CDR2 YYNGEE. CDR3 region: CASSPRTGQETQYF. Here the CDR3 DNA reads TGTGCCAGCAGCCCTCGGACAGGGCAAGAGACCCAGTACTTC. The full variable domain, rest sourced from reference TRBV9 and TRBJ2-5, is DSGVTQTPKHLITATGQRVTLRCSPRSGDLSVYWYQQSLDQGLQFLIQYYNGEERAKGNILERFSAQQFPDLHSELNLSSLELGDSALYFCASSPRTGQETQYFGPGTRLLVL.

The J gene is TRBJ1-1, the V gene TRBV18; 7 bases agree with TRBD1. Trimming cost V 1 base and J 5 bases; bases outside gene matches: 4. From germline, CDR1 is KGHSH and CDR2 LQKENI. This CDR3 is built from 14 residues. The DNA for the CDR3 is TGTGCCAGCTCACCACAGGGGGCGCATACTGAAGCTTTCTTT. Encoded protein: CASSPQGAHTEAFF.

The chain is built from TRBV21-1 and TRBJ2-1; the table assigns TRBD1, which was not confirmed against the DNA. TRBV21-1 is listed as a pseudogene. This CDR3 comprises 17 residues. The CDR3 loop is CASSKSSDRAVSNEQFF. In nucleotides, the CDR3 is TGTGCCAGCAGCAAGTCTTCTGACAGGGCGGTTAGCAATGAGCAGTTCTTC.